A selection of T cell receptor beta chains follows, all from one sample in a study of long-term antiretroviral therapy in people with HIV. Using immunoSEQ multiplex PCR, the repertoire was profiled, and TCRdb retains in-frame clones only, with some absent. The sample consists of 20,000 to 25,000 clones, 80% to 90% of them appearing once. Sequenced here: unsorted PBMCs, sampled 0.1 years before starting antiretroviral therapy. The origin of the receptors is a man between 18 and 29 years old with HIV. Each CDR3 is given with its conserved first and last residue. A D gene is named only where the DNA matches it firmly. Size is omitted from some rows. Given values are once, few, many or a class for expanded clones.

>15|.|TRBV19|TRBJ1-5|once
CASSTQGGRNQPQHF
TGTGCCAGTAGTACCCAGGGAGGGCGGAATCAGCCCCAGCATTTT
>14|TRBD1|TRBV7-6|TRBJ2-7|few
CASSNTGDPYEQYF
TGTGCCAGCAGCAATACAGGGGACCCCTACGAGCAGTACTTC
>13|.|TRBV6-5|TRBJ2-2|.
CASSYNSPGELFF
TGTGCCAGCAGTTATAACAGCCCCGGGGAGCTGTTTTTT
>15|TRBD1|TRBV7-6|TRBJ2-7|.
CASSLLGQGAGEQYF
TGTGCCAGCAGCTTATTAGGACAGGGGGCGGGGGAGCAGTACTTC
>13|.|TRBV28|TRBJ2-3|.
CASSMTSTDTQYF
TGTGCCAGCAGCATGACCAGCACAGATACGCAGTATTTT
>15|TRBD2|TRBV5-4|TRBJ2-1|.
CASSLSSGAYNEQFF
TGTGCCAGCAGCTTGTCTAGCGGAGCCTACAATGAGCAGTTCTTC
>14|.|TRBV27|TRBJ1-2|.
CASSREGVAYGYTF
TGTGCCAGCTCAAGGGAGGGGGTGGCCTATGGCTACACCTTC
>15|TRBD2|TRBV6-5|TRBJ2-1|once
CASSGLAGAYNEQFF
TGTGCCAGCAGTGGACTAGCGGGGGCTTACAATGAGCAGTTCTTC
>13|.|TRBV5-1|TRBJ2-5|.
CASSFGGDETQYF
TGCGCCAGCAGCTTTGGAGGGGACGAGACCCAGTACTTC
>15|TRBD1|TRBV13|TRBJ1-1|.
CASSFPTGGYTEAFF
TGTGCCAGCAGCTTCCCGACAGGGGGATACACTGAAGCTTTCTTT
>17|TRBD2|TRBV7-8|TRBJ2-1|.
CASTTRAGGGPYNEQFF
TGTGCCAGCACCACCCGGGCCGGGGGAGGGCCCTACAATGAGCAGTTCTTC
>15|.|TRBV19|TRBJ1-2|medium-sized
CASILEADQNYGYTF
TGTGCCAGTATTCTGGAGGCAGATCAAAACTATGGCTACACCTTC
>16|.|TRBV7-2|TRBJ1-4|.
CASSPKARETNEKLFF
TGTGCCAGCAGCCCAAAGGCCAGGGAGACTAATGAAAAACTGTTTTTT
>14|TRBD2|TRBV30|TRBJ2-3|.
CAWSPSGTRGTQYF
TGTGCCTGGAGTCCCTCCGGGACTAGGGGTACGCAGTATTTT
>16|TRBD1|TRBV7-2|TRBJ2-3|few
CASSLGDRGLWDTQYF
TGTGCCAGCAGCTTAGGGGACAGGGGGCTTTGGGATACGCAGTATTTT
>15|TRBD2|TRBV7-3|TRBJ2-3|.
CASSSGGASADTQYF
TGTGCCAGCAGCTCGGGGGGGGCTTCGGCAGATACGCAGTATTTT
>15|TRBD1|TRBV13|TRBJ2-5|.
CASSLGRQGRETQYF
TGTGCCAGCAGCTTAGGGCGACAGGGACGAGAGACCCAGTACTTC
>13|TRBD1|TRBV7-6|TRBJ2-3|.
CASSWTGDNTQYF
TGTGCCAGCAGCTGGACAGGGGACAATACGCAGTATTTT
>14|.|TRBV4-1|TRBJ1-1|.
CASRGTLRGTEAFF
TGCGCCAGCAGGGGGACCTTACGAGGCACTGAAGCTTTCTTT